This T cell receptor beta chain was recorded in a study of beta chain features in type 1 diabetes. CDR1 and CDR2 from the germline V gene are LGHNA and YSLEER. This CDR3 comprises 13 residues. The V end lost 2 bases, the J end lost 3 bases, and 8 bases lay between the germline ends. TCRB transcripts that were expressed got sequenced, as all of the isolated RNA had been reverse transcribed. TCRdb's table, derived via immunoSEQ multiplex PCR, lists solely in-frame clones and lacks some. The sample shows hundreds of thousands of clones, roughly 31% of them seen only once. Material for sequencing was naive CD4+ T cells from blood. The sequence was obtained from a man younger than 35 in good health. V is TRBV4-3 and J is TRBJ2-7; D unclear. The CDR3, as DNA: TGCGCCAGCAGCCAAAGCATCTTCTACGAGCAGTACTTC. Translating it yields CASSQSIFYEQYF.